Sequencing of this T cell receptor beta chain was carried out in a study of T cell changes during pregnancy in multiple sclerosis. Using immunoSEQ multiplex PCR, the repertoire was profiled, and TCRdb retains in-frame clones only, with some absent. The sample holds 35,000 to 45,000 clones, about 89% seen once. V gave up 1 base and J gave up 4 bases; unmatched junction bases: 4. This CDR3 contains 15 residues. Germline V lookup: CDR1 SGHRS, CDR2 YFSETQ. This specimen was CD4+ T cells from peripheral blood mononuclear cells, taken in the first trimester of pregnancy. The source of this sequence is a female donor with multiple sclerosis, enrolled in a pregnancy study. This chain uses TRBV5-1 with TRBJ2-1; 8 nucleotides align to TRBD2. CDR3 protein: CASSLSASGYNEQFF. Here the CDR3 DNA reads TGCGCCAGCAGCTTGTCGGCTAGCGGGTACAATGAGCAGTTCTTC.